The 22 T cell receptor beta chains below all came from one sample that was sequenced in a study of blood T cell repertoires in COVID-19. Libraries were prepared by immunoSEQ multiplex PCR; TCRdb keeps only in-frame clonotypes and omits some of them. This sample has 450,000 or so clones, with about 88% found just once. The sequenced material came from peripheral blood. The origin of the receptors is a man aged 18 to 35 with COVID-19, enrolled during active disease.

The chain carries TRBV6-5 and TRBJ2-5, with 9 bases identical to TRBD1. The CDR3 spans 16 residues. The germline V gene has CDR1 MNHEY and CDR2 SVGAGI. The junction had 4 bases not matched to a gene; V was cut back by 2 bases and J by 0 bases. The DNA for the CDR3 is TGTGCCAGCAGTTACGGGACAGGGATAAACCAAGAGACCCAGTACTTC. Translating it yields CASSYGTGINQETQYF.

The rearrangement joins TRBV2 to TRBJ1-2; 7 bases fit TRBD1. In germline, CDR1 is SNHLY, CDR2 FYNNEI. The CDR3 sequence is 15 residues long. J lost 0 bases, V lost 6 bases, and 7 bases had no gene match. The CDR3 DNA reads as TGTGCCAGCAGGGTATCGGGACAGTCTAACTATGGCTACACCTTC. Protein sequence: CASRVSGQSNYGYTF.

The genes are TRBV6-5 and TRBJ2-7, with 7 positions matching TRBD2. This CDR3 contains 14 residues. V shed 4 bases and J 5 bases; nucleotides not matched to a gene: 8. The germline V gene has CDR1 MNHEY and CDR2 SVGAGI. The CDR3: CASSSSGGRNEQYF. CDR3 in DNA: TGTGCCAGCAGTTCCTCGGGCGGGAGAAACGAGCAGTACTTC.

V is TRBV12-5 and J is TRBJ1-6; D may be TRBD1 (6 bases). Between the trimmed V and J ends, which lost 6 bases and 9 bases, there was a span of 18 bases. The V gene's germline CDR1 is LGHNT and CDR2 FRNRAP. The CDR3 is made up of 15 amino acids. CDR3 in DNA: TGTGCTAGTGGCGATAGGACAGATCTTGGTTCACCCCTCCACTTT. Protein product: CASGDRTDLGSPLHF.

Comment on this clone: This sample includes further DNA sequences coding for the same CDR3. CDR3: CASSEGGAYEQYF. CDR3 nucleotide sequence: TGCGCCAGCAGTGAAGGCGGAGCCTACGAGCAGTACTTC. The chain uses TRBV10-2 and TRBJ2-7; no clear D. This CDR3 spans 13 amino acids. Per the germline V gene, CDR1 is WSHSY and CDR2 is SAAADI. V gave up 3 bases and J gave up 2 bases, with 8 bases separating them.

This clone was counted once. The chain links TRBV5-1 to TRBJ2-4; D gene ambiguous. CDR3 size: 15 residues. V lost 4 bases to trimming and J lost 6 bases, with 17 bases between them. Germline CDR1 SGHRS, CDR2 YFSETQ. CDR3 sequence: CASSASALDVNIQYF. CDR3 bases: TGCGCCAGCAGCGCCTCCGCCCTAGATGTAAACATTCAGTACTTC.

The chain is built from TRBV27 and TRBJ1-6; 8 bases agree with TRBD1. CDR3 size: 16 residues. The junction had 7 bases not matched to a gene; V was cut back by 0 bases and J by 9 bases. Looked up from germline, CDR1 is MNHEY and CDR2 is SMNVEV (reference sequence). The CDR3 reads CASSLSRDRTVSPLHF. The CDR3 coding sequence is TGTGCCAGCAGTTTATCGAGGGACAGGACCGTTTCACCCCTCCACTTT.

The V and J genes are TRBV5-6 and TRBJ2-1, with D possibly matching TRBD1 (6 bases). The CDR3 loop spans 17 amino acids. The germline CDR1 and CDR2 sequences are SGHDT and YYEEEE. V was trimmed by 1 base and J by 5 bases, leaving 19 bases between them. CDR3 loop: CASSLWQKSKGDNEQFF. CDR3 bases: TGTGCCAGCAGCTTGTGGCAGAAAAGTAAGGGGGACAATGAGCAGTTCTTC.

The CDR3 region is CASSHSSYEQYF. DNA of the CDR3: TGTGCCAGCAGCCACAGCTCCTACGAGCAGTACTTC. This chain uses TRBV13 with TRBJ2-7; no firm D call. With 5 bases removed from V and 0 bases from J, the gap between germline ends came to 5 bases. CDR3 size: 12 residues. CDR1 is PRHDT and CDR2 is FYEKMQ in the germline V gene (reference sequence).

In its sample, this clone was seen once. The chain links TRBV7-8 to TRBJ2-1, with D perhaps TRBD2 (5 bases). V was clipped by 5 bases and J by 0 bases, with 14 bases between them. Per the germline V gene, CDR1 is SGHVS and CDR2 is FQNEAQ. CDR3 length: 16 amino acids. The chain's CDR3 is CASSPWTGSSYNEQFF. CDR3 coding DNA: TGTGCCAGCAGCCCCTGGACGGGAAGCTCCTACAATGAGCAGTTCTTC.

The chain joins TRBV10-2 to TRBJ2-1; D possibly corresponds to TRBD1 (6 bases). Trimming removed 7 bases from V and 0 bases from J, with 22 bases in between. The CDR3 extends over 18 amino acids. The germline CDR1 and CDR2 sequences are WSHSY and SAAADI. CDR3 loop: CASIIGGRPRSSYNEQFF. CDR3 nucleotides: TGCGCCAGCATAATAGGGGGACGACCCCGGAGCTCCTACAATGAGCAGTTCTTC.

The chain combines TRBV5-6 with TRBJ2-7, with 12 bases lining up with TRBD2. Germline values: CDR1 SGHDT, CDR2 YYEEEE. The CDR3 loop spans 17 amino acids. J gave up 2 bases and V 0 bases, and 6 bases lay outside the gene matches. The DNA of the CDR3 is TGTGCCAGCAGCTTGGCGGCTAGCGGGAGGGCCGCCTACGAGCAGTACTTC. As protein: CASSLAASGRAAYEQYF. Full variable domain (missing parts from reference TRBV5-6 and TRBJ2-7): DAGVTQSPTHLIKTRGQQVTLRCSPKSGHDTVSWYQQALGQGPQFIFQYYEEEERQRGNFPDRFSGHQFPNYSSELNVNALLLGDSALYLCASSLAASGRAAYEQYFGPGTRLTVT.

The rearrangement joins TRBV19 to TRBJ2-7, with TRBD2 identical over 9 bases. The V gene's germline CDR1 is LNHDA and CDR2 SQIVND (reference sequence). J was trimmed by 5 bases and V by 3 bases; bases with no gene match: 5. CDR3 length: 14 amino acids. In nucleotides, the CDR3 is TGTGCCAGTAGTATTGCGGGAGGGCCACACGAGCAGTACTTC. It codes for CASSIAGGPHEQYF.

As regards this clone: Other DNA sequences in the sample encode the same CDR3. The rearrangement links TRBV27 to TRBJ2-7, with TRBD2 matching 13 bases. The germline V gene has CDR1 MNHEY and CDR2 SMNVEV (reference sequence). J was trimmed by 4 bases and V by 4 bases; bases with no gene match: 1. The CDR3 is 14 residues long. CDR3 protein: CASSWTSGSYEQYF. The CDR3 bases are TGTGCCAGCAGTTGGACTAGCGGGAGTTACGAGCAGTACTTC.

V usage is TRBV10-3 and J usage is TRBJ1-2; D is unclear. Trimming pared 8 bases from V and 2 bases from J, leaving 18 bases between. Germline V gives CDR1 ENHRY, CDR2 SYGVKD. There are 15 residues in the CDR3. The CDR3 is CAIRPNAFSNYGYTF. CDR3 in DNA: TGTGCCATCCGACCCAACGCCTTTAGCAACTATGGCTACACCTTC.

The chain employs TRBV20-1 and TRBJ2-7; D possibly corresponds to TRBD1 (5 bases). Per germline, CDR1 DFQATT and CDR2 SNEGSKA (reference sequence). V lost 4 bases and J lost 6, with 10 bases in between. The length of the CDR3 is 11 residues. The CDR3, as DNA: TGCAGTGCTATCAGGGTACCCGAGCAGTACTTC. Residues: CSAIRVPEQYF.

The V and J genes are TRBV7-6 and TRBJ2-1, with TRBD2 matching over 13 bases. Trimming removed 3 bases from V and 9 bases from J; junction bases left unmatched: 5. This CDR3 has 15 residues. CDR1 SGHVS and CDR2 FNYEAQ come from the germline V gene. The DNA of the CDR3 is TGTGCCAGCAGCTTGACTAGCGGGGGGTTGGGTGAGCAGTTCTTC. It is translated as CASSLTSGGLGEQFF.

This rearrangement joins TRBV7-9 to TRBJ1-4; 8 nucleotides align to TRBD1. Unmatched junction bases numbered 9, after V lost 5 bases and J lost 7 bases. The CDR3 is 15 amino acids. Germline values: CDR1 SEHNR, CDR2 FQNEAQ (reference sequence). The CDR3 DNA reads as TGTGCCAGCAGCGAAGGACAGGGAGTGAGTGAAAAACTGTTTTTT. Translating it yields CASSEGQGVSEKLFF.

The CDR3 nucleotides read TGTGCCGTAGGGCGGGAGGGCCGATCCAATGAGCAGTTCTTC. Translation gives CAVGREGRSNEQFF. The J gene is TRBJ2-1, the V gene TRBV18, with 9 bases matching TRBD2. CDR3 size: 14 residues. The V and J ends lost 11 bases and 6 bases, in that order; junction bases with no gene match: 11. Germline assignment: CDR1 KGHSH and CDR2 LQKENI.

The rearrangement joins TRBV28 to TRBJ1-1, with D possibly being TRBD1 (5 bases). The CDR3 covers 14 residues. Germline V gene lookup returns CDR1 MDHEN and CDR2 SYDVKM. With 0 bases removed from V and 1 base from J, the gap between germline ends came to 6 bases. CDR3 bases: TGTGCCAGCAGTTTATGGGGGGGGAACACTGAAGCTTTCTTT. This gives the protein CASSLWGGNTEAFF.

The chain joins TRBV29-1 to TRBJ2-1, with 7 bases that match TRBD2. Germline CDR1 is SQVTM and CDR2 is ANQGSEA. The CDR3 is 16 residues long. The V and J ends lost 7 bases and 0 bases, in that order; junction bases with no gene match: 12. CDR3 residues: CSGGGSGRSSYNEQFF. DNA for the CDR3: TGCAGCGGGGGGGGTAGCGGGCGCTCCTCCTACAATGAGCAGTTCTTC.

The genes are TRBV9 and TRBJ2-3; 7 nucleotides match TRBD2. This CDR3 spans 16 amino acids. The V segment lost 0 bases and the J segment 1 base; nucleotides outside the gene matches: 5. CDR1 SGDLS and CDR2 YYNGEE come from the germline V gene. This CDR3 reads CASSVVGRRGTDTQYF. DNA for the CDR3: TGTGCCAGCAGCGTAGTCGGGAGGCGAGGCACAGATACGCAGTATTTT.